The TCR beta chain under discussion was sequenced for a study of T cells in Graves' hyperthyroidism and ophthalmopathy. There are many counts of this clonotype. RNA transcripts yielded amplified TCR beta CDR3 regions. First-round RT-PCR of the TCR CDR3 relied on the HTBI primer set. TCRdb reprocessed the multiplex PCR reads with MiXCR, giving one entry per CDR3 protein. The sample yields approximately 330,000 distinct CDR3 sequences, approximately 22% seen once. Trimming removed 6 bases at V and 0 bases at J, with 13 bases between. CDR1 and CDR2 (germline): MNHEY, SVGEGT. This CDR3 is 15 amino acids long.

V is TRBV6-2 or TRBV6-3 and J is TRBJ2-3; TRBD2 is a possible D gene (6 bases). Input material: blood. The TCR sequence derives from a woman aged 50 to 65 with Graves' hyperthyroidism. CDR3 sequence (DNA): TGTGCCAGCAGGGCTAGCGCCCCTAGCACAGATACGCAGTATTTT. Amino acids: CASRASAPSTDTQYF.